This TCR beta chain is drawn from a study of graft-versus-host responses after intestinal transplantation. The repertoire was sequenced with immunoSEQ multiplex PCR; TCRdb's copy has only in-frame clones and lacks some. The profile covers about 100,000 clones, with roughly nine tenths appearing a single time and about 0.9% taken by the ten largest. Trimming stripped 2 bases from V and 4 bases from J, with 11 bases between. Germline CDR1 MNHEY, CDR2 SVGAGI. This CDR3 is 14 amino acids long. Study-wide results and limits: Individuals who had graft-donor T cell macrochimerism had allografts that showed high graft-versus-host to host-versus-graft clonal ratios.

About this clone itself: Its antigen is undetermined.

The TCR originated in a human donor who was the organ donor for an intestinal transplant. This chain connects TRBV6-5 to TRBJ2-5; D not certain. This sample comprised unstimulated CD4+ T cells sorted from spleen or lymph node cells, obtained before transplant. The CDR3 sequence is CASSYGVLGETQYF. The CDR3, as DNA: TGTGCCAGCAGTTACGGTGTCTTGGGAGAGACCCAGTACTTC.